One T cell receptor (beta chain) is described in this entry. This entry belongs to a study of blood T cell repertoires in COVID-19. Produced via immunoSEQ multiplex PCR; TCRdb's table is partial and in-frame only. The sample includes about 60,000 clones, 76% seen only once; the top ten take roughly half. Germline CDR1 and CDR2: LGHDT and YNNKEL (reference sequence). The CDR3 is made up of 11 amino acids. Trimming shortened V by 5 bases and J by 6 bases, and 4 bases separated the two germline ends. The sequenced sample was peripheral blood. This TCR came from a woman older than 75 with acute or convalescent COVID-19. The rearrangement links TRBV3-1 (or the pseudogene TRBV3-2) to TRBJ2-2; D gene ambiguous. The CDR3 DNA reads TGTGCCAGCAGCGTCGCCGGGGAGCTGTTTTTT. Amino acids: CASSVAGELFF.